These T cell receptor beta chains were read from a single sample in a study of Graves' ophthalmopathy and Graves' hyperthyroidism. TCRdb independently ran MiXCR on the multiplex PCR reads; one entry per CDR3 protein. The sample lists about 370,000 distinct CDR3 sequences, about a sixth seen once, with approximately 1.4% in the top ten. The sequenced material came from peripheral blood. The receptor source for this set is a woman under 30 with Graves' ophthalmopathy. The CDR3 runs from the conserved cysteine through the conserved F or W. The D gene is left open where the match is weak. The listing skips clone size in some rows; elsewhere it reads once, few, many or a size class.

>TRBJ2-7|.|TRBV12-5|TRBD1
TGTGCTAGTAAAGGACAGGGGTACTACGAGCAGTACTTC
CASKGQGYYEQYF
>TRBJ2-2|many|TRBV7-2|.
TGTGCCAGCAGCGACCGCAAAAACACCGGGGAGCTGTTTTTT
CASSDRKNTGELFF
>TRBJ1-2|.|TRBV7-2|.
TGTGCCAGCAGCTTTTATGGGTCGAGAGATGGCTACACCTTC
CASSFYGSRDGYTF
>TRBJ2-7|many|TRBV27|.
TGTGCCAGCAGTCCCGTGGGGACTCCTGGTAACTACGAGCAGTACTTC
CASSPVGTPGNYEQYF
>TRBJ1-1|.|TRBV5-1|.
TGCGCCAGCAGCTCGACAGGACGGTCGAACACTGAAGCTTTCTTT
CASSSTGRSNTEAFF
>TRBJ2-7|.|TRBV7-2|TRBD2
TGTGCCAGCAGCTTAGGGACTAGATCCTACGAGCAGTACTTC
CASSLGTRSYEQYF
>TRBJ1-5|.|TRBV19|TRBD1
TGTGCCAGTAGACTCCAGGGGGCAGGCAGCAATCAGCCCCAGCATTTT
CASRLQGAGSNQPQHF
>TRBJ2-7|many|TRBV29-1|.
TGCAGCGCGAGGGCAGGGAGCTCCTACGAGCAGTACTTC
CSARAGSSYEQYF
>TRBJ2-7|few|TRBV15|.
TGTGCCACAAGGATAGAGGGCCATCGCGAGCAGTACTTC
CATRIEGHREQYF
>TRBJ2-7|.|TRBV7-9|TRBD2
TGTGCCAGCAGCAGTAGGGGAGCGGGAGCCTACGAGCAGTACTTC
CASSSRGAGAYEQYF
>TRBJ2-7|.|TRBV12-3/TRBV12-4|TRBD1
TGTGCCAGCAGTGTAACCGGGACAGGGATCTACGAGCAGTACTTC
CASSVTGTGIYEQYF
>TRBJ1-2|many|TRBV11-2|.
TGTGCCAGCAGCTTGTGGGGAGGGGCTAGCTATGGCTACACCTTC
CASSLWGGASYGYTF
>TRBJ1-1|.|TRBV6-1|.
TGTGCCAGCAGTGAAGAGGGACGGACTGAAGCTTTCTTT
CASSEEGRTEAFF
>TRBJ1-1|many|TRBV6-5|.
TGTGCCAGCAGTCCCCCAGACCGGGGGACTGAAGCTTTCTTT
CASSPPDRGTEAFF
>TRBJ1-5|many|TRBV19|.
TGTGCCAGTAATAGGGCCGATCAGCCCCAGCATTTT
CASNRADQPQHF
>TRBJ2-7|.|TRBV11-2|TRBD1
TGTGCCAGCAGCTTAGTAACCGTCGGACAGGGGGTACACGAGCAGTACTTC
CASSLVTVGQGVHEQYF
>TRBJ1-1|.|TRBV6-1|.
TGTGCCAGTAATTCGGGGTACAGTGCGAACACTGAAGCTTTCTTT
CASNSGYSANTEAFF
>TRBJ1-1|many|TRBV7-2|.
TGTGCCAGCACCTACTACACTGAAGCTTTCTTT
CASTYYTEAFF
>TRBJ2-7|many|TRBV2|TRBD2
TGTGCCAGCAGCAAAAGCATCCGGGACTATGCCTACGAGCAGTACTTC
CASSKSIRDYAYEQYF
>TRBJ1-5|many|TRBV20-1|TRBD1
TGCAGTGCTAGGACAGGGAGCAATCAGCCCCAGCATTTT
CSARTGSNQPQHF
>TRBJ1-1|.|TRBV30|TRBD1
TGTGCCTGGAGTAAGACAGGGTACCCTGAAGCTTTCTTT
CAWSKTGYPEAFF
>TRBJ1-2|many|TRBV12-3/TRBV12-4|.
TGTGCCAGCAGTTTAGGCGCAGGGGTTGGCTACACCTTC
CASSLGAGVGYTF
>TRBJ1-5|many|TRBV5-1|TRBD1
TGCGCCAGCGAAGGGGGACAGGGGGACAATCAGCCCCAGCATTTT
CASEGGQGDNQPQHF
>TRBJ1-1|many|TRBV12-5|TRBD1
TGTGCTAGTGGTTTGGTGCTCGGCGGACAGGGCATTCAGGGTGAAGCTTTCTTT
CASGLVLGGQGIQGEAFF
>TRBJ2-5|many|TRBV19|.
TGTGCCAGTAACGGACAGCCGGGTGTAGAGACCCAGTACTTC
CASNGQPGVETQYF
>TRBJ2-7|many|TRBV28|.
TGTGCCAGCAGTTTGCAGGGGCTAATTCGGTACGAGCAGTACTTC
CASSLQGLIRYEQYF
>TRBJ1-5|.|TRBV25-1|TRBD1
TGTGCCAGCAGGACAGGGCGTTCGGGCAATCAGCCCCAGCATTTT
CASRTGRSGNQPQHF
>TRBJ2-7|few|TRBV18|.
TGTGCCAGCTCACCAGGGGTAGAGTCCTACGAGCAGTACTTC
CASSPGVESYEQYF
>TRBJ2-7|many|TRBV6-2/TRBV6-3|.
TGTGCCAGCAGTTACTCCCCGGCCAGGAGCTCCTACGAGCAGTACTTC
CASSYSPARSSYEQYF
>TRBJ1-1|many|TRBV6-1|.
TGTGCCAGCAGTGAGAGAGACAGAATGAACACTGAAGCTTTCTTT
CASSERDRMNTEAFF
>TRBJ2-7|.|TRBV4-3|TRBD1
TGCGCCAGCCGGGACAGACGCGCCTACGAGCAGTACTTC
CASRDRRAYEQYF
>TRBJ1-5|many|TRBV15|.
TGTGCCACCAGCAGAGATAATGGCAGGACTACTGATAGCAATCGGCCCCAGCATTTT
CATSRDNGRTTDSNRPQHF
>TRBJ2-7|.|TRBV12-3/TRBV12-4|.
TGTGCCAGCAGTTTAGCAGGTCCATTCTACGAGCAGTACTTC
CASSLAGPFYEQYF
>TRBJ2-2|many|TRBV6-1|.
TGTGCCAGCAGCAAGGGTGGTGGCACCGGGGAGCTGTTTTTT
CASSKGGGTGELFF
>TRBJ2-7|.|TRBV10-3|TRBD2
TGTGCCACTTCGGAAAGCGGGGGCAGCTCCTACGAGCAGTACTTC
CATSESGGSSYEQYF
>TRBJ2-7|.|TRBV19|.
TGTGCCAGTATGGGCCCCTCCTACGAGCAGTACTTC
CASMGPSYEQYF
>TRBJ2-7|many|TRBV11-2|TRBD2
TGTGCCAGCACCCTACCGGGGGGTCCCTACGAGCAGTACTTC
CASTLPGGPYEQYF
>TRBJ1-1|many|TRBV7-8|.
TGTGCCAGCAGCTTAGGAGCCCCATTAAACACTGAAGCTTTCTTT
CASSLGAPLNTEAFF
>TRBJ1-1|many|TRBV10-3|TRBD1
TGTGCCATCAGCCCGGGACAGGGAAAGACTGAAGCTTTCTTT
CAISPGQGKTEAFF
>TRBJ2-3|many|TRBV11-2|.
TGTGCCAGCATCTCAGGCACAGATACGCAGTATTTT
CASISGTDTQYF
>TRBJ2-4|many|TRBV20-1|TRBD2
TGCAGTGCTAGGGTCCTGGAGAGGGAGGGGTTCAAAAACATTCAGTACTTC
CSARVLEREGFKNIQYF
>TRBJ1-1|many|TRBV19|TRBD1
TGTGCCACCTCAGGGGGCGCGGTTGGCTCTGAAGCTTTCTTT
CATSGGAVGSEAFF
>TRBJ2-5|many|TRBV4-3|.
TGCGCCAGCAGCCAAGATGCTGAGAGGGGGACAGAGACCCAGTACTTC
CASSQDAERGTETQYF
>TRBJ2-6|many|TRBV11-2|.
TGTGCCAGCAGCTCCGGTGGGGGGACTGGGGCCAACGTCCTGACTTTC
CASSSGGGTGANVLTF
>TRBJ2-7|many|TRBV20-1|.
TGCAGTGCTAGCGAGACAGCCTACGAGCAGTACTTC
CSASETAYEQYF
>TRBJ1-5|many|TRBV7-2|.
TGTGCCAGCAGCCGTTCACAGGAGTCTAGCAATCAGCCCCAGCATTTT
CASSRSQESSNQPQHF
>TRBJ1-2|.|TRBV30|.
TGTGCCTGGAGCATACCCGGACGGATGGACGGCTACACCTTC
CAWSIPGRMDGYTF
>TRBJ1-1|.|TRBV28|TRBD1
TGTGCCAGCAGCGCCCCGGTGACAGGGGGCGCCGGGACTGAAGCTTTCTTT
CASSAPVTGGAGTEAFF
>TRBJ2-2|many|TRBV20-1|TRBD2
TGCAGTGCTAGCGGCGCTAGCGGGAGGGCCATCGTTCATTCCGGGGAGCTGTTTTTT
CSASGASGRAIVHSGELFF
>TRBJ2-5|.|TRBV29-1|TRBD2
TGCAGCGTTACCCTCGCGGGAGTCCTGGAGACCCAGTACTTC
CSVTLAGVLETQYF
>TRBJ1-5|few|TRBV4-2|.
TGTGCCAGCAGCCAGCTCCGAGGGGAGGAGGGCTCCAATCAGCCCCAGCATTTT
CASSQLRGEEGSNQPQHF
>TRBJ2-7|many|TRBV6-5|.
TGTGCCAGCAGTCAGACATACTACGAGCAGTACTTC
CASSQTYYEQYF